This T cell receptor beta chain was retrieved from a study of regulatory T cells in long-lasting Graves disease. Time point given: persistent/refractory GD, antithyroid drugs over 5 years with positive TRAb. PBMCs provided the RNA from which the TCR library was made. Per American Thyroid Association guidelines, Graves' disease was diagnosed. HTBI primers from iRepertoire and Arm-PCR of CDR3 regions yielded the TCR beta libraries. TCRdb reprocessed the multiplex PCR reads via MiXCR and lists one record per CDR3 protein. Of 450,000 or so distinct CDR3 sequences in the sample, about 22% were seen once. Study-wide findings and caveats: Accuracy may have been reduced by the small sample size. Relative to new patients (under 1,000), persistent patients exhibited greater sharing of public clonotypes (around 2,800).

This clonotype was detected many times. The antigen is not known. The length of the CDR3 is 16 residues. V shed 4 bases and J 5 bases; nucleotides not matched to a gene: 12. Germline V gene sequence: CDR1 MDHEN, CDR2 SYDVKM. V usage is TRBV28 and J usage is TRBJ2-5; 8 bases fit TRBD1. This material consisted of peripheral blood mononuclear cells (PBMCs), taken when the disease was refractory, from a patient treated with antithyroid drugs. This sequence originates from a female donor with Graves disease. This CDR3 is CASSSGPQGARETQYF. The CDR3 DNA reads as TGTGCCAGCAGTTCGGGACCCCAGGGGGCACGGGAGACCCAGTACTTC.